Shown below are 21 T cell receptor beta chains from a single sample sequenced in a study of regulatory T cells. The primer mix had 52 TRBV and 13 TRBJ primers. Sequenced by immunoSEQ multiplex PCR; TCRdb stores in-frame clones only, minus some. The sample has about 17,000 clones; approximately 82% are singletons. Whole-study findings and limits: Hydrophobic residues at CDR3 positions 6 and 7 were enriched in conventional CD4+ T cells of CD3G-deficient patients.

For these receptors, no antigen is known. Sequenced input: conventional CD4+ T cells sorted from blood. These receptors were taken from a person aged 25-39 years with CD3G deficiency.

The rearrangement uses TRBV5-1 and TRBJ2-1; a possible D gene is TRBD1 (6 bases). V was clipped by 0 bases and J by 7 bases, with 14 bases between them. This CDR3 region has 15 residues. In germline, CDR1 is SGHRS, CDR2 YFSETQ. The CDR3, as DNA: TGCGCCAGCAGCTTGGAGATACAGGGTGCGAATGAGCAGTTCTTC. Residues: CASSLEIQGANEQFF.

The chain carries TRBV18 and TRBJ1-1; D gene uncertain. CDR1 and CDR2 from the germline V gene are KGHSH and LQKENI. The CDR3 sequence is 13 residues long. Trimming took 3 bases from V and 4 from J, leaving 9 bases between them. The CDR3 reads CASSPQRGTEAFF. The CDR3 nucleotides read TGTGCCAGCTCACCGCAAAGAGGCACTGAAGCTTTCTTT.

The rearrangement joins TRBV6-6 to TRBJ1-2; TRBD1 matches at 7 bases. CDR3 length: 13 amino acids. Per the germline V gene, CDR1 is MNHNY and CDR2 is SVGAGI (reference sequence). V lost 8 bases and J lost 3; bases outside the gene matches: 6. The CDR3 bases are TGTGCCAGCGCCCTTGGACAGGACTATGGCTACACCTTC. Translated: CASALGQDYGYTF.

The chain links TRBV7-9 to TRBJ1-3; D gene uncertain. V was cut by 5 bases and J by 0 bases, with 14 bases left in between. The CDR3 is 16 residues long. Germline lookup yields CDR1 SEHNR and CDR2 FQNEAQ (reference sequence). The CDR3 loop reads CASSLRLGNSGNTIYF. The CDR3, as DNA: TGTGCCAGCAGCCTCCGACTGGGAAACTCTGGAAACACCATATATTTT.

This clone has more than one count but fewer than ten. This CDR3 is CASSERGTLYEQYF. The CDR3 DNA reads as TGTGCCAGCAGTGAACGAGGGACTCTATACGAGCAGTACTTC. The chain recombines TRBV6-4 with TRBJ2-7; D may be TRBD2 (6 bases). The CDR3 length is 14 residues. Germline V gives CDR1 MRHNA, CDR2 SNTAGT. V was clipped by 3 bases and J by 4 bases, with 13 bases between them.

The CDR3 region is CASSPGHGGNYGYTF. In DNA form, the CDR3 reads TGCGCCAGCAGCCCAGGCCACGGGGGAAACTATGGCTACACCTTC. The chain combines TRBV5-1 with TRBJ1-2, with D perhaps TRBD1 (5 bases). The CDR3 length is 15 residues. V gave up 4 bases and J gave up 2 bases, with 15 bases separating them. Germline V gene sequence: CDR1 SGHRS, CDR2 YFSETQ.

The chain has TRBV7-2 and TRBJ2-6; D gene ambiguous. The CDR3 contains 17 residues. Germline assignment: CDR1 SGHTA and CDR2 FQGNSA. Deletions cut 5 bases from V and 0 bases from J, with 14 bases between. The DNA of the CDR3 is TGTGCCAGCAGCCCTGCCCCTCTTTTCTCTGGGGCCAACGTCCTGACTTTC. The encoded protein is CASSPAPLFSGANVLTF.

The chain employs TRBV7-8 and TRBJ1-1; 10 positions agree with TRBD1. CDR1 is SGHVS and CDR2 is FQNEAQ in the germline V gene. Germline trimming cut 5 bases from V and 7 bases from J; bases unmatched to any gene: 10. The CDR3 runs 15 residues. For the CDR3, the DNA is TGTGCCAGCAGCCGACAGGGGGCTATTTTGGGTGAAGCTTTCTTT. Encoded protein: CASSRQGAILGEAFF.

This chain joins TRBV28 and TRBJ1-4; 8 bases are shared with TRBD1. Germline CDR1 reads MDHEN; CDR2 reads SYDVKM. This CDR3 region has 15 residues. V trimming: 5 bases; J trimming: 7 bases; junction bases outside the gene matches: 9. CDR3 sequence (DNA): TGTGCCAGCAGTACTCCGACAGGGGTCGGTGAAAAACTGTTTTTT. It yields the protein CASSTPTGVGEKLFF.

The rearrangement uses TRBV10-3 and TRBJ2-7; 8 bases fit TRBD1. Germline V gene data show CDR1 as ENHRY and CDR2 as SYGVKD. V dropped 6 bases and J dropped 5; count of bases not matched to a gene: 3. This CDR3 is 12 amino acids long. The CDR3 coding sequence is TGTGCCATCAGCCTGACAGGGGACGAGCAGTACTTC. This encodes CAISLTGDEQYF.

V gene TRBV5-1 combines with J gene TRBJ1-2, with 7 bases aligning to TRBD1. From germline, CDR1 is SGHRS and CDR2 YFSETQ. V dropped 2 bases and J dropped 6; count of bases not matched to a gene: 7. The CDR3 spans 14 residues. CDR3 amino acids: CASSLQGRGDGYTF. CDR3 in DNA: TGCGCCAGCAGCTTACAGGGGAGGGGCGATGGCTACACCTTC.

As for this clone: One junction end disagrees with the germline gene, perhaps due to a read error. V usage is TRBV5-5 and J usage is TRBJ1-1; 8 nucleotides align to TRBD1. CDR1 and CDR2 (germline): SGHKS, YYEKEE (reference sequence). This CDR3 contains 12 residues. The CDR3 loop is CASSSGTGSKIF. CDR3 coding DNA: TGTGCCAGCAGCTCGGGGACAGGCTCTAAGATCTTT.

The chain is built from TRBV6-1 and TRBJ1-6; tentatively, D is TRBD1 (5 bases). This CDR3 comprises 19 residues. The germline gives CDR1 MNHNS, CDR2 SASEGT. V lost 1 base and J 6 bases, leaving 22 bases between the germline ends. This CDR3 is CASSEGRQPNSVVNSPLHF. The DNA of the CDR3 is TGTGCCAGCAGTGAAGGAAGACAGCCAAATTCGGTAGTTAATTCACCCCTCCACTTT.

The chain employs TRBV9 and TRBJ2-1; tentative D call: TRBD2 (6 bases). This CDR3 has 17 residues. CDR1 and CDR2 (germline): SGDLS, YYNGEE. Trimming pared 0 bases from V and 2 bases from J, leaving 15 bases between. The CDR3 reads CASSVGVGGGPYNEQFF. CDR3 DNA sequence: TGTGCCAGCAGCGTAGGAGTTGGAGGAGGGCCCTACAATGAGCAGTTCTTC.

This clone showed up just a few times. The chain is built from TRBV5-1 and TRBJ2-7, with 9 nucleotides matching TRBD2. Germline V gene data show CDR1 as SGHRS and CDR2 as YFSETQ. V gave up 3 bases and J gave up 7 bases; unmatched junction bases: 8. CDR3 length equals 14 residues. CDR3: CASSSLAGSGEQYF. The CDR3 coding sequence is TGCGCCAGCAGCTCTCTAGCGGGATCTGGGGAGCAGTACTTC. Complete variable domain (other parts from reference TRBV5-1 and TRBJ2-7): KAGVTQTPRYLIKTRGQQVTLSCSPISGHRSVSWYQQTPGQGLQFLFEYFSETQRNKGNFPGRFSGRQFSNSRSEMNVSTLELGDSALYLCASSSLAGSGEQYFGPGTRLTVT.

The CDR3 region has the DNA TGTGCCATCAGTACCGGGACACCCGAGCAGTACTTC. This encodes CAISTGTPEQYF. J is TRBJ2-7 and V is TRBV10-3; possibly TRBD1 for D (6 bases). Germline V gives CDR1 ENHRY, CDR2 SYGVKD. V was pared by 5 bases and J by 6 bases, with 11 bases between. The CDR3 extends over 12 amino acids.

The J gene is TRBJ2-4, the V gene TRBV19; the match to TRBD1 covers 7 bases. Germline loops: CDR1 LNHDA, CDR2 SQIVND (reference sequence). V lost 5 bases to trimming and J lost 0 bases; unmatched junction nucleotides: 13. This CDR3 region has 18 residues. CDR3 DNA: TGTGCCAGTAGTCCTGTACGGACAGGCGGGTTAGCCAAAAACATTCAGTACTTC. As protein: CASSPVRTGGLAKNIQYF.

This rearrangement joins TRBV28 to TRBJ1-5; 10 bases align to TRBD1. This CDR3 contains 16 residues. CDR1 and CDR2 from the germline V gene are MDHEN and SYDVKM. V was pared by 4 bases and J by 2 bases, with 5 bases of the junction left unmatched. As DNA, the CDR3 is TGTGCCAGCAGTTCCCGGGACAGGGGTCGCAATCAGCCCCAGCATTTT. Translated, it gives CASSSRDRGRNQPQHF. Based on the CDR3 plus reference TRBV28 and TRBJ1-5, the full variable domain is DVKVTQSSRYLVKRTGEKVFLECVQDMDHENMFWYRQDPGLGLRLIYFSYDVKMKEKGDIPEGYSVSREKKERFSLILESASTNQTSMYLCASSSRDRGRNQPQHFGDGTRLSIL.

In nucleotides, the CDR3 is TGTGCCAGCAGTTACTCGAGGGGCGAGCAGTACTTC. It specifies CASSYSRGEQYF. V is TRBV6-6 and J is TRBJ2-7; D is possibly TRBD1 or TRBD2 (5 bases each). The CDR3 contains 12 residues. CDR1 is MNHNY, CDR2 SVGAGI, per germline (reference sequence). V gave up 0 bases and J gave up 6 bases, with 6 bases separating them.

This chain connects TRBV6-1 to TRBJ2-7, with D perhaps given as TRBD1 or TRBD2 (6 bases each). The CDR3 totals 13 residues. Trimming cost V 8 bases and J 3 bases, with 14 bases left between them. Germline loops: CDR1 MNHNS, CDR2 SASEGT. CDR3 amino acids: CASRRGGGYEQYF. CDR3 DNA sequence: TGTGCCAGCCGTCGTGGAGGGGGCTACGAGCAGTACTTC.

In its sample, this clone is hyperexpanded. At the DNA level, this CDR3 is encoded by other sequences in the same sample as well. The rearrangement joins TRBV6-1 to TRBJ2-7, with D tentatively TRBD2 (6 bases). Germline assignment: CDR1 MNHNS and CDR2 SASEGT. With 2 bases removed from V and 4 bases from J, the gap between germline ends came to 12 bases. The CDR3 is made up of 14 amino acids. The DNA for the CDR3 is TGTGCCAGCAGTGAACGAGGGACTCTATACGAGCAGTACTTC. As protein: CASSERGTLYEQYF.